This T cell receptor (beta chain) was sequenced for a study of control samples from healthy donors and cancer patients. Produced via immunoSEQ multiplex PCR; TCRdb's table is partial and in-frame only. The data hold 120,000 to 150,000 clones, with more than 85% observed a single time. Germline V lookup: CDR1 MNHEY, CDR2 SMNVEV (reference sequence). The CDR3 covers 9 residues. Trimming took 11 bases from V and 3 from J, leaving 4 bases between them. The sample consisted of blood. The sequence was obtained from a man aged 25-45 years in good health. The V gene is TRBV27, the J gene TRBJ1-1; D uncertain. Written as DNA, the CDR3 is TGTGCCGGAGACACTGAAGCTTTCTTT. It encodes CAGDTEAFF.